These 25 T cell receptor beta chains came from one sample sequenced in a study of T cell responses to AZD1222 COVID-19 vaccine (dated by TCRdb to 2020 to 2022). Interpreted using the paper, the time point label stands for: baseline before first vaccination. Library construction relied on the immunoSEQ multiplex PCR assay. Entries here come from immuneACCESS through TCRdb and include only in-frame sequences with V and J called. Some clones fail to appear in such tables; in the studies checked, an unresolved V gene covers under half of the shortfall, and the cause of the remainder is unknown. The table for this sample lists over 150,000 clones; 88% of them were counted only once. Of the sample, less than 3.5% falls within the top ten clones. The input for sequencing was peripheral blood, taken on day 0 of AZD1222 vaccination. These receptors all come from an adult in good health.

As for this clone: At one of its ends the junction is not consistent with the germline gene, which may arise from a read error. The gene calls are TRBV2 and TRBJ2-2, with 9 bases that match TRBD1. This CDR3 has 14 amino acids. Per germline, CDR1 SNHLY and CDR2 FYNNEI. CDR3 residues: CTSSLQGATGELFF. The CDR3 DNA sequence: TGTACCAGCAGTTTACAGGGGGCCACCGGGGAGCTGTTTTTT.

V gene TRBV7-6 combines with J gene TRBJ1-1, with TRBD1 matching 9 bases. CDR1 is SGHVS, CDR2 FNYEAQ, per germline. V trimming: 2 bases; J trimming: 5 bases; junction bases outside the gene matches: 6. The CDR3 loop spans 15 amino acids. CDR3 DNA: TGTGCCAGCAGCTTAAAAACAGGGGGCAATACTGAAGCTTTCTTT. This sequence encodes CASSLKTGGNTEAFF.

The gene calls are TRBV5-1 and TRBJ2-3, with D unresolved. From germline, CDR1 is SGHRS and CDR2 YFSETQ. V lost 4 bases to trimming and J lost 2 bases, with 8 bases between them. This CDR3 has 13 amino acids. The CDR3 loop reads CASSHDNTDTQYF. DNA of the CDR3: TGCGCCAGCAGCCACGACAACACAGATACGCAGTATTTT.

The chain combines TRBV5-1 with TRBJ2-5; 11 positions match TRBD2. Trimming took 0 bases from V and 5 from J; bases not matched to a gene: 6. Looked up from germline, CDR1 is SGHRS and CDR2 is YFSETQ. The length of the CDR3 is 16 residues. CDR3 in DNA: TGCGCCAGCAGCTTGGCGGCTAGCGGGGGGATGGAGACCCAGTACTTC. Protein sequence: CASSLAASGGMETQYF.

This chain links TRBV7-9 with TRBJ2-5, with a weak D call TRBD1 (6 bases). The CDR3 extends over 16 amino acids. Deletions cut 4 bases from V and 0 bases from J, with 15 bases between. Germline V gene data show CDR1 as SEHNR and CDR2 as FQNEAQ (reference sequence). CDR3 sequence (DNA): TGTGCCAGCAGCTCCCGAAGGACAGCTCACCAAGAGACCCAGTACTTC. Protein sequence: CASSSRRTAHQETQYF.

This clone occurred once. This chain uses TRBV28 with TRBJ2-2; D gene unclear. Germline CDR1 and CDR2: MDHEN and SYDVKM. This CDR3 spans 12 amino acids. V was clipped by 6 bases and J by 7 bases, with 9 bases between them. The CDR3 DNA reads as TGTGCCAGCAGATTGGGGTACGGGGAGCTGTTTTTT. Its translation is CASRLGYGELFF.

The gene calls are TRBV19 and TRBJ1-2, with D possibly being TRBD1 (6 bases). The CDR3 sequence is 15 residues long. Germline assignment: CDR1 LNHDA and CDR2 SQIVND (reference sequence). V was shortened by 4 bases and J by 5 bases, with 17 bases between the two germline ends. The CDR3 DNA reads TGTGCCAGTAGTACCGACCGCGGACAGACTTATGGCTACACCTTC. This encodes CASSTDRGQTYGYTF.

This clone was recorded only once. The rearrangement joins TRBV6-5 to TRBJ1-1; 7 bases align to TRBD1. After removal of 6 bases from V and 5 bases from J, the junction contained 9 bases not matched to a gene. Germline CDR1 is MNHEY and CDR2 is SVGAGI. The CDR3 length is 14 residues. CDR3 sequence: CASRTRGRDTEAFF. The CDR3 region has the DNA TGTGCCAGCAGGACCAGGGGGAGAGATACTGAAGCTTTCTTT.

The chain has TRBV11-2 and TRBJ2-7; D not certain. The germline V gene encodes CDR1 SGHAT and CDR2 FQNNGV. The CDR3 extends over 14 amino acids. Trimming pared 2 bases from V and 4 bases from J, leaving 12 bases between. CDR3 in amino acids: CASSLRTNAYEQYF. The CDR3 nucleotides are TGTGCCAGCAGCTTAAGAACGAATGCTTACGAGCAGTACTTC.

J is TRBJ1-5 and V is TRBV19, with 9 bases aligning to TRBD1. Trimming at V came to 3 bases and at J to 7 bases, leaving 4 bases not matched to a gene. Germline V gives CDR1 LNHDA, CDR2 SQIVND (reference sequence). The CDR3 covers 14 residues. CDR3 in amino acids: CASSMGQGGQPQHF. CDR3 nucleotide sequence: TGTGCCAGTAGTATGGGACAGGGAGGACAGCCCCAGCATTTT.

The rearrangement uses TRBV7-9 and TRBJ2-7, with D possibly being TRBD2 (6 bases). Germline CDR1 SEHNR, CDR2 FQNEAQ (reference sequence). V lost 7 bases to trimming and J lost 7 bases, with 11 bases between them. The CDR3 loop spans 11 amino acids. In DNA form, the CDR3 reads TGTGCCAGCACCTCGGGGGAAGAGCAGTACTTC. The encoded protein is CASTSGEEQYF.

The chain uses TRBV12-3 or TRBV12-4 and TRBJ1-4; D remains unclear. Trimming left V 6 bases short and J 8 bases short, with 13 bases between. The CDR3 sequence is 13 residues long. The CDR3 bases are TGTGCCAGCAGAACTAAGGAGGGAGAAAAACTGTTTTTT. Translated: CASRTKEGEKLFF.

This chain uses TRBV12-3 or TRBV12-4 with TRBJ1-5, with a tentative D call TRBD1 (5 bases). The CDR3 contains 13 residues. V dropped 6 bases and J dropped 4 bases, with 10 bases sitting between them. This CDR3 is CASRRGGNQPQHF. The CDR3 nucleotides read TGTGCCAGCAGGAGGGGCGGGAATCAGCCCCAGCATTTT.

J is TRBJ2-3 and V is TRBV6-5, with D perhaps TRBD1 (6 bases). Germline CDR1 is MNHEY and CDR2 is SVGAGI. Between the trimmed V and J ends, which lost 5 bases and 6 bases, there was a span of 18 bases. The CDR3 has 15 amino acids. This CDR3 is CASSLTGTPPDTQYF. As DNA, the CDR3 is TGTGCCAGCAGTCTCACAGGGACACCTCCCGATACGCAGTATTTT.

The gene calls are TRBV6-5 and TRBJ2-7; perhaps TRBD1 as D (6 bases). In germline, CDR1 is MNHEY, CDR2 SVGAGI. The CDR3 covers 13 residues. Trimming shortened V by 6 bases and J by 3 bases, and 12 bases separated the two germline ends. The CDR3 here is CASRTVRGYEQYF. CDR3 DNA sequence: TGTGCCAGCAGGACCGTCAGGGGCTACGAGCAGTACTTC.

This rearrangement joins TRBV2 to TRBJ2-4; no clear D gene. Trimming shortened V by 5 bases and J by 8 bases, and 7 bases separated the two germline ends. This CDR3 has 11 residues. CDR1 is SNHLY and CDR2 is FYNNEI in the germline V gene. The CDR3 here is CASSPLYIQYF. CDR3 nucleotide sequence: TGTGCCAGCAGTCCCCTTTACATTCAGTACTTC.

V is TRBV10-3 and J is TRBJ1-6; D is undetermined. The CDR3 is 17 amino acids. Germline V lookup: CDR1 ENHRY, CDR2 SYGVKD. Trimming took off 3 bases at V and 6 bases at J, with 18 bases between the two ends. The CDR3 here is CAISDSQALGSNSPLHF. CDR3 nucleotides: TGTGCCATCAGTGACTCACAAGCCTTGGGGAGTAATTCACCCCTCCACTTT.

The V gene is TRBV14, the J gene TRBJ2-3, with D perhaps TRBD1 or TRBD2 (5 bases each). Trimming cost V 1 base and J 5 bases, with 16 bases left between them. This CDR3 has 16 amino acids. Germline V gives CDR1 SGHDN, CDR2 FVKESK. The CDR3 bases are TGTGCCAGCAGCCAAGCCCCGGTTGGGGCGGGAGATACGCAGTATTTT. Amino acids: CASSQAPVGAGDTQYF.

The gene calls are TRBV6-5 and TRBJ2-1; tentatively, D is TRBD1 (5 bases). The CDR3 is made up of 13 amino acids. Germline CDR1 MNHEY, CDR2 SVGAGI. Between the trimmed V and J ends, which lost 2 bases and 7 bases, there was a span of 9 bases. Written as DNA, the CDR3 is TGTGCCAGCAGTTACGGGGCTGGGAATGAGCAGTTCTTC. It codes for CASSYGAGNEQFF.

The chain uses TRBV3-1 (or the pseudogene TRBV3-2) and TRBJ1-6; D not certain. Germline lookup yields CDR1 LGHDT and CDR2 YNNKEL (reference sequence). This CDR3 is 15 amino acids long. Trimming shortened V by 5 bases and J by 13 bases, and 21 bases separated the two germline ends. The CDR3 loop is CASSYLRGGQNPLHF. CDR3 nucleotides: TGTGCCAGCAGCTACCTAAGAGGAGGGCAGAATCCCCTCCACTTT.

This clone was seen a single time. The chain employs TRBV6-6 and TRBJ1-5; D is unresolved. V dropped 4 bases and J dropped 2 bases, with 9 bases sitting between them. The germline V gene has CDR1 MNHNY and CDR2 SVGAGI (reference sequence). CDR3 length equals 14 residues. The DNA of the CDR3 is TGTGCCAGCAGTTTCACAGTGGGCAATCAGCCCCAGCATTTT. It translates to CASSFTVGNQPQHF.

This rearrangement joins TRBV6-6 to TRBJ1-3; D gene uncertain. The germline V gene has CDR1 MNHNY and CDR2 SVGAGI (reference sequence). The ends were cut back, 7 bases at V and 1 base at J, with 8 bases in the middle. CDR3 length: 13 amino acids. CDR3 amino acids: CASIPGSGNTIYF. The CDR3 bases are TGTGCCAGCATCCCAGGTTCTGGAAACACCATATATTTT.

This chain uses TRBV7-8 with TRBJ1-1; D is perhaps TRBD1 (6 bases). Germline CDR1 and CDR2: SGHVS and FQNEAQ. This CDR3 has 13 residues. V shed 9 bases and J shed 3 bases, with 14 bases lying between them. CDR3 DNA sequence: TGTGCCAGTAACAGGGTATGGGACACTGAAGCTTTCTTT. This sequence encodes CASNRVWDTEAFF.

This clone was found a few times. The chain joins TRBV29-1 to TRBJ2-1, with D perhaps TRBD1 (6 bases). CDR3 length: 11 residues. Germline V gene lookup returns CDR1 SQVTM and CDR2 ANQGSEA. The V end lost 6 bases, the J end lost 11 bases, and 14 bases lay between the germline ends. The CDR3 loop is CSVVRTDQQFF. CDR3 DNA sequence: TGCAGCGTCGTGAGGACAGATCAGCAGTTCTTC.

This clone came up once. CDR3 residues: CASSLSGQGGGELFF. The CDR3 nucleotides are TGTGCCAGCAGCCTGAGTGGTCAGGGTGGCGGGGAGCTGTTTTTT. This chain connects TRBV11-3 to TRBJ2-2; possible D gene TRBD1, 5 bases. The germline V gene encodes CDR1 SGHNT and CDR2 YENEEA. This CDR3 has 15 amino acids. V gave up 5 bases and J gave up 7 bases, with 17 bases separating them.